The present T cell receptor (beta chain) was sequenced within a study of cytomegalovirus exposure and HLA in healthy donors. Study outcomes and limitations: Usually a TCR sequence was rare, but some public TCRs were found in many donors.

The donors, nominally healthy at sampling, likely had unrecorded immune exposures. A remark on this clone: Its antigen is still unknown.

Vbeta (60) and Jbeta (13) primers were used in the PCR. Libraries were prepared by immunoSEQ multiplex PCR; TCRdb keeps only in-frame clonotypes and omits some of them. Here the sample spans over 95,000 clones, 70% to 85% being singletons. Sample: PBMCs. This TCR was recovered from a man in his forties in good health and CMV-seropositive.

This chain's CDR3 is CASSDRGQTDTQYF. CDR3 in DNA: TGTGCCAGTAGCGACAGGGGGCAAACAGATACGCAGTATTTT. The chain is built from TRBV19 and TRBJ2-3, with 10 bases aligning to TRBD1. Germline values: CDR1 LNHDA, CDR2 SQIVND (reference sequence). This CDR3 spans 14 amino acids. After removal of 6 bases from V and 3 bases from J, the junction contained 3 bases not matched to a gene.